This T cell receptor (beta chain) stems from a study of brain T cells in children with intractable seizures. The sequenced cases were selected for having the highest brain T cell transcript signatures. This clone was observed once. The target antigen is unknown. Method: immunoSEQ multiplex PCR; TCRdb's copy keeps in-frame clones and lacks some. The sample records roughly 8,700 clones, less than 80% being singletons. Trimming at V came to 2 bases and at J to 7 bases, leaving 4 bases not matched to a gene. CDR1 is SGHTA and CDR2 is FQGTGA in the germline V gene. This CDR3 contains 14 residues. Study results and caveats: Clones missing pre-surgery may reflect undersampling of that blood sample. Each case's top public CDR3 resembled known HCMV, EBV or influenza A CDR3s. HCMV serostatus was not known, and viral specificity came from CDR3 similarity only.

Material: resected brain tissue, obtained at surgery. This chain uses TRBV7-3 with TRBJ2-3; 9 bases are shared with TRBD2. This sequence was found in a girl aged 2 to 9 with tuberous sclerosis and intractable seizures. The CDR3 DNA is TGTGCCAGCAGCTTAGGGACTAGCCTTAATACGCAGTATTTT. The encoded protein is CASSLGTSLNTQYF.